The clone carrying this T cell receptor (beta chain) was detected many times. The entry originates in a study of kidney transplant recipient with SARS-CoV-2 infection. TCRdb re-called the reads with MiXCR, one entry per CDR3 protein. The sample has under 250,000 distinct CDR3 sequences, roughly 26% seen once. Germline-derived CDR1 and CDR2 are MNHEY and SMNVEV (reference sequence). This CDR3 comprises 15 residues. The ends were cut back, 4 bases at V and 6 bases at J, with 18 bases in the middle. The chain carries TRBV27 and TRBJ1-1, with a tentative D call TRBD1 (6 bases). The sample in question was a blood sample, obtained at baseline and on day 111 from a kidney transplant recipient. This clonotype originated in a male patient between 25 and 40 years old who had COVID-19 and was a kidney transplant recipient. A subset of T cells may come from the graft donor. In DNA, the CDR3 is TGTGCCAGCAGTTCCCTTCCGGGGGGCGAGGCTGAAGCTTTCTTT. Protein: CASSSLPGGEAEAFF.